The next 15 T cell receptor beta chains were all read from a single sample in a study of blood T cell repertoires in COVID-19. TCRdb keeps only in-frame clones here, not all; method: immunoSEQ multiplex PCR. Here the sample spans some 300,000 clones, approximately 89% being singletons. Material: PBMCs or T cells enriched from blood (not recorded which). Source of these receptors: a woman in her 30s who had recovered from COVID-19.

The V and J genes are TRBV24-1 and TRBJ2-5, with 8 bases that match TRBD2. The CDR3 spans 17 residues. Trimming cost V 1 base and J 7 bases; bases outside gene matches: 13. CDR1 KGHDR and CDR2 SFDVKD come from the germline V gene. CDR3 bases: TGTGCCACCAGTGATTTACTCGGGAGGGCCTTCTGCGGGACCCAGTACTTC. Encoded protein: CATSDLLGRAFCGTQYF.

About this clone: The junction shows a germline mismatch at one end, possibly a read error. The V gene is TRBV6-1, the J gene TRBJ2-7, with no clear D. Germline-derived CDR1 and CDR2 are MNHNS and SASEGT. The CDR3 spans 12 residues. The CDR3 reads CASGDQTYEQYF. CDR3 nucleotides: TGTGCCAGCGGTGATCAGACCTACGAGCAGTACTTC.

The chain couples TRBV6-5 to TRBJ2-7; D gene ambiguous. Trimming cost V 4 bases and J 5 bases, with 15 bases left between them. Germline V gives CDR1 MNHEY, CDR2 SVGAGI. CDR3 size: 14 residues. CDR3: CASSFAARFHEQYF. The CDR3, as DNA: TGTGCCAGCAGTTTTGCAGCTAGATTCCACGAGCAGTACTTC.

This chain uses TRBV6-6 with TRBJ2-5; D may be TRBD1 (6 bases). V lost 5 bases and J lost 5, with 18 bases in between. The CDR3 runs 15 residues. Germline CDR1 reads MNHNY; CDR2 reads SVGAGI (reference sequence). The CDR3 sequence is CASSTNPGAQETQYF. CDR3 nucleotides: TGTGCCAGCAGTACAAACCCAGGGGCTCAGGAGACCCAGTACTTC.

The chain has TRBV28 and TRBJ1-2, with 9 bases fitting TRBD1. This CDR3 comprises 15 residues. CDR1 and CDR2 from the germline V gene are MDHEN and SYDVKM. Trimming cost V 4 bases and J 8 bases; bases outside gene matches: 11. The DNA of the CDR3 is TGTGCCAGCAGTTATCTCGACAGGGGGAGACTCGGCTACACCTTC. Its protein product is CASSYLDRGRLGYTF.

This sequence joins TRBV27 and TRBJ1-5; D is possibly TRBD1 (5 bases). V was cut by 6 bases and J by 5 bases, with 11 bases left in between. The CDR3 sequence is 13 residues long. The germline gives CDR1 MNHEY, CDR2 SMNVEV (reference sequence). CDR3 sequence: CASSWGGDQPQHF. DNA for the CDR3: TGTGCCAGCAGCTGGGGGGGAGATCAGCCCCAGCATTTT.

V and J are TRBV6-2 or TRBV6-3 and TRBJ1-1; no definite D call. V lost 3 bases, J lost 6 bases, and 8 bases lay in between. The CDR3 runs 12 residues. Germline CDR1 MNHEY, CDR2 SVGEGT. CDR3 sequence: CASSYPVSEAFF. The CDR3 bases are TGTGCCAGCAGTTATCCCGTTTCTGAAGCTTTCTTT.

This chain links TRBV19 with TRBJ2-7; 7 bases align to TRBD2. The CDR3 is 15 residues long. CDR1 is LNHDA and CDR2 is SQIVND in the germline V gene (reference sequence). Trimming cost V 1 base and J 3 bases; bases outside gene matches: 6. The CDR3 is CASSIASGTLYEQYF. The CDR3 DNA reads TGTGCCAGTAGTATAGCTAGCGGAACCCTCTACGAGCAGTACTTC.

V is TRBV4-2 and J is TRBJ2-2, with D maybe TRBD1 (5 bases). Trimming removed 5 bases at V and 6 bases at J, with 16 bases between. This CDR3 is built from 15 residues. Germline CDR1 and CDR2: LGHNA and YNFKEQ. In nucleotides, the CDR3 is TGTGCCAGCAGCTTAGCAGGGATAAATCCCGGGGAGCTGTTTTTT. It encodes CASSLAGINPGELFF.

V and J are TRBV12-3 or TRBV12-4 and TRBJ2-3, with unresolved D. This CDR3 is built from 11 residues. The V and J ends lost 3 bases and 5 bases respectively, with 3 bases between them. CDR3 in amino acids: CASSFRDTQYF. CDR3 sequence (DNA): TGTGCCAGCAGTTTCCGAGATACGCAGTATTTT.

This chain uses TRBV7-3 with TRBJ2-1; 9 bases agree with TRBD2. Germline V gene sequence: CDR1 SGHTA, CDR2 FQGTGA. The CDR3 spans 16 residues. The junction had 13 bases not matched to a gene; V was cut back by 5 bases and J by 8 bases. CDR3 sequence (DNA): TGTGCCAGCAGCCTCGCGGGCGGGAGGGCCCTGGATGAGCAGTTCTTC. It translates to CASSLAGGRALDEQFF. The entire variable domain, with the rest obtained from reference TRBV7-3 and TRBJ2-1, is as follows: GAGVSQTPSNKVTEKGKYVELRCDPISGHTALYWYRQSLGQGPEFLIYFQGTGAADDSGLPNDRFFAVRPEGSVSTLKIQRTERGDSAVYLCASSLAGGRALDEQFFGPGTRLTVL.

The chain couples TRBV6-5 to TRBJ1-5, with unresolved D. The CDR3 contains 13 residues. V lost 0 bases and J 9 bases, leaving 9 bases between the germline ends. The germline V gene encodes CDR1 MNHEY and CDR2 SVGAGI. Here the CDR3 reads CASSYSTKTPQHF. The CDR3 DNA sequence: TGTGCCAGCAGTTACTCCACTAAAACGCCCCAGCATTTT.

The chain is built from TRBV7-9 and TRBJ2-1; possibly TRBD2 for D (6 bases). This CDR3 is 17 amino acids long. The germline CDR1 and CDR2 sequences are SEHNR and FQNEAQ (reference sequence). Trimming took 6 bases from V and 0 from J, leaving 18 bases between them. The CDR3 loop is CASRGLGGDRSYNEQFF. CDR3 DNA sequence: TGTGCCAGCAGAGGCCTCGGAGGGGATCGCTCCTACAATGAGCAGTTCTTC. The entire variable domain, with the rest obtained from reference TRBV7-9 and TRBJ2-1, is as follows: DTGVSQNPRHKITKRGQNVTFRCDPISEHNRLYWYRQTLGQGPEFLTYFQNEAQLEKSRLLSDRFSAERPKGSFSTLEIQRTEQGDSAMYLCASRGLGGDRSYNEQFFGPGTRLTVL.

This clone was detected once. The chain employs TRBV29-1 and TRBJ2-6, with a weak D call TRBD2 (5 bases). The germline V gene has CDR1 SQVTM and CDR2 ANQGSEA. V lost 8 bases and J 1 base, leaving 15 bases between the germline ends. The length of the CDR3 is 15 residues. DNA for the CDR3: TGCAGCACATTAGGGAGAGGGTCTGGGGCCAACGTCCTGACTTTC. It translates to CSTLGRGSGANVLTF.

The V and J genes are TRBV28 and TRBJ1-2, with a possible D match to TRBD1 (5 bases). The CDR3 consists of 18 residues. Germline loops: CDR1 MDHEN, CDR2 SYDVKM. V lost 5 bases and J 3 bases, leaving 25 bases between the germline ends. The CDR3 sequence: CASSAQGIQALPHYGYTF. CDR3 DNA: TGTGCCAGCAGTGCCCAAGGAATACAGGCCCTTCCCCACTATGGCTACACCTTC.